This T cell receptor (beta chain) was obtained from a study of early T cells in non-severe SARS-CoV-2 infection. This CDR3 region has 15 residues. Trimming at V came to 4 bases and at J to 5 bases, leaving 8 bases not matched to a gene. Germline V CDR1 and CDR2: SGDLS, YYNGEE. In TCRdb, the 5' RACE reads were re-called with MiXCR into one record per CDR3 protein. The repertoire has approximately 100,000 distinct CDR3 sequences, about 10% of them found once; the top ten carry 5.1%. The specimen sequenced was whole blood. The V call is TRBV9, the J call TRBJ1-1; TRBD1 aligns across 10 bases. This TCR derives from an adult who was a healthcare worker with PCR-confirmed SARS-CoV-2 infection or an uninfected control (not recorded which). CDR3 sequence: CASSPRTGGSTEAFF. For the CDR3, the DNA is TGTGCCAGCAGCCCTCGGACAGGGGGGAGTACTGAAGCTTTCTTT.